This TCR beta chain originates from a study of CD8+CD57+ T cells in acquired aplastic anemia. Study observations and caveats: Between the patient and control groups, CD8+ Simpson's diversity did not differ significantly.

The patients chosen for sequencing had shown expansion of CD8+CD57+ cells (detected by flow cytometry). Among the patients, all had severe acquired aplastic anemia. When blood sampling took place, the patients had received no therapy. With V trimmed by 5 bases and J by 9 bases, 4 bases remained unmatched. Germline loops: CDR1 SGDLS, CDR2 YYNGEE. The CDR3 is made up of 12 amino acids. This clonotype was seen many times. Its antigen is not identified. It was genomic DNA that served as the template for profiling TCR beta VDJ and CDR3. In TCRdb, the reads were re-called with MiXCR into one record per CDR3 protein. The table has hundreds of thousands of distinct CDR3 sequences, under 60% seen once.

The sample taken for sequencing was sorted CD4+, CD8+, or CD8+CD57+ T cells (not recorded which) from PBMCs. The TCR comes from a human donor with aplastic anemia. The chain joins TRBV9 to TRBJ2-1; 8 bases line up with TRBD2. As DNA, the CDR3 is TGTGCCAGCAGAGCAGCGGGAGTTGAGCAGTTCTTC. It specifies CASRAAGVEQFF.